This entry features one T cell receptor beta chain sequence. Its target is not known. Sequenced by immunoSEQ multiplex PCR; TCRdb stores in-frame clones only, minus some. The table includes some 130,000 clones, around 93% detected once. This sample is drawn from a study of T cell responses to AZD1222 COVID-19 vaccine. Notes on the study in general: Donor demographics were predominantly white British with a female majority; clonal diversity may be underestimated. AZD1222 recipients seropositive at baseline numbered only five or six. Regions 160-218 and 743-854 held dominance among vaccine-associated CD4 TCRs, which spanned spike.

Trimming shortened V by 2 bases and J by 5 bases, and 12 bases separated the two germline ends. Germline CDR1 reads MNHNS; CDR2 reads SASEGT. This CDR3 is built from 14 residues. The analysis combined second doses at about 4 or about 12 weeks. The sample here was peripheral blood, taken 28 days after the second AZD1222 dose. The chain links TRBV6-1 to TRBJ2-5, with a possible D match to TRBD2 (5 bases). This TCR was recovered from an adult who received the AZD1222 COVID-19 vaccine. The CDR3 region is CASSEFEGGETQYF. The CDR3 coding sequence is TGTGCCAGCAGTGAATTCGAGGGCGGGGAGACCCAGTACTTC.